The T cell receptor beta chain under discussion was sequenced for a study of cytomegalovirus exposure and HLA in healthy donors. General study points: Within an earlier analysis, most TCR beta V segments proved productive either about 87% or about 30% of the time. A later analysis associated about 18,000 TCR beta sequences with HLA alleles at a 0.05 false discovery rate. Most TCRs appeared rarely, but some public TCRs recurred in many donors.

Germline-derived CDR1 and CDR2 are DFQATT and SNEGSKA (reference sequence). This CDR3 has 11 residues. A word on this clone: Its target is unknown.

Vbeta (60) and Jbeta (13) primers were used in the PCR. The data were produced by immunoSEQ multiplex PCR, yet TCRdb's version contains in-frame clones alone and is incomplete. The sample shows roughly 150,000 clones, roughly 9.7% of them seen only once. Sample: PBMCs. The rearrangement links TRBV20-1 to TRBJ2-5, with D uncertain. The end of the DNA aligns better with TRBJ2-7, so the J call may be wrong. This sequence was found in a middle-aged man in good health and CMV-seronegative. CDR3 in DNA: TGCAGTGCTAGAGGGGCCTACGAGCAGTACTTC. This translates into CSARGAYEQYF.